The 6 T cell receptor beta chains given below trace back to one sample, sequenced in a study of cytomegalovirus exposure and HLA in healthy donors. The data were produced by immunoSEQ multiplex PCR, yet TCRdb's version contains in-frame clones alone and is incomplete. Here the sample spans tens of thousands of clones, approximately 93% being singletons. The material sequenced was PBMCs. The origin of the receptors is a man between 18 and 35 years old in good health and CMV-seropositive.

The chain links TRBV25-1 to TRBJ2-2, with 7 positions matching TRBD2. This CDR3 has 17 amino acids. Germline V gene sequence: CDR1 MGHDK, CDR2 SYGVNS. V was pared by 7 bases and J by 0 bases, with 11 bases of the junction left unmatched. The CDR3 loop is CASTKGEGPSNTGELFF. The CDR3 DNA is TGTGCCAGCACCAAAGGGGAGGGGCCTTCGAACACCGGGGAGCTGTTTTTT.

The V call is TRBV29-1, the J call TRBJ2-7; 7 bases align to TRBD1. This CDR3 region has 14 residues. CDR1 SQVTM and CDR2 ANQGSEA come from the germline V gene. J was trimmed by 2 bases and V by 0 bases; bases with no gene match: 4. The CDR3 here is CSVEDSGTAYEQYF. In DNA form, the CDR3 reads TGCAGCGTTGAAGACTCCGGGACAGCCTACGAGCAGTACTTC.

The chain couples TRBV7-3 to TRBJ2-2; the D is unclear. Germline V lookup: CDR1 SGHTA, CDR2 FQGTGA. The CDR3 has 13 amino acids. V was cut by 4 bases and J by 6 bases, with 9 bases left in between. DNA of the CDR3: TGTGCCAGCAGCTATACTTTATCCGGGGAGCTGTTTTTT. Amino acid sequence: CASSYTLSGELFF.

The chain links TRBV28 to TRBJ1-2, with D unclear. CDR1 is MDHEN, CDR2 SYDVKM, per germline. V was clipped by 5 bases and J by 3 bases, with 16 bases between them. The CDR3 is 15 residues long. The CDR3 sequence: CASSRHEILDYGYTF. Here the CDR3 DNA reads TGTGCCAGCAGTCGACACGAGATTTTGGACTATGGCTACACCTTC.

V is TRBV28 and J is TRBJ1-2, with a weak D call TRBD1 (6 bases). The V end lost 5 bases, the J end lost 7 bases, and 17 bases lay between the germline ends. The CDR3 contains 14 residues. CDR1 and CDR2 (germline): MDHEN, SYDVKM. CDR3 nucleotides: TGTGCCAGCAGTGGGGGCGCCTGGCTTGGTGGCTACACCTTC. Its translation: CASSGGAWLGGYTF.

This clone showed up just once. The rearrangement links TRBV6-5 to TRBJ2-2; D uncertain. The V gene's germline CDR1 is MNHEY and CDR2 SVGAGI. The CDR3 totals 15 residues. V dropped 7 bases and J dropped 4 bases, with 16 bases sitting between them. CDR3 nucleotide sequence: TGTGCCAGCAAGGCCCAAATACCGGGCACCGGGGAGCTGTTTTTT. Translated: CASKAQIPGTGELFF.